The T cell receptor (beta chain) under discussion was sequenced for a study of shared clonotypes between healthy human individuals. In the study overall: The cohort comprised a couple of women and a few men. Their ages spanned 18 to 49 years.

Germline V CDR1 and CDR2: SGHVS, FNYEAQ. J lost 0 bases, V lost 3 bases, and 4 bases had no gene match. There are 17 residues in the CDR3. TCRdb keeps only in-frame clones here, not all; method: immunoSEQ multiplex PCR. The table lists millions of clones, approximately 94% of them singletons. Selected positively for CCR7 and CD45RO-negative, naive CD8 cells excluded terminally differentiated effector memory CD45RA+ cells. Concerning this clone: The antigen remains unidentified.

Study-level points and caveats: The researchers took only blood, and tissue repertoires probably look different.

Sequences were obtained from naive CD8+ T cells sorted from blood. This receptor was taken from a man in his late teens or twenties in good health. V and J are TRBV7-6 and TRBJ1-6; TRBD1 agrees at 8 bases. The CDR3 is CASSLGDRSSYNSPLHF. CDR3 coding DNA: TGTGCCAGCAGCTTGGGGGACAGGAGCTCCTATAATTCACCCCTCCACTTT.